This is a list of T cell receptor beta chains from one sample in a study of blood T cell repertoires in COVID-19. Sequencing was performed with immunoSEQ multiplex PCR; in TCRdb, only in-frame clones are kept and a portion is missing. The sample comprises about 200,000 clones, around 82% of which are singletons, and less than 9.5% rests with the top ten. The sequenced sample consisted of PBMCs or T cells enriched from blood (not recorded which). The receptors were sampled from a man aged 35-49 years who had recovered from COVID-19. Both conserved end residues are part of each CDR3. A D gene is named only where the DNA matches it firmly. Size values are once, few and many counts, or a class for expanded clones, and some rows have none.

TRBJ1-1,TRBV7-3,NA,NA,CASSLTFGVYIENTEAFF,TGTGCCAGCAGCTTAACGTTCGGGGTTTACATAGAGAACACTGAAGCTTTCTTT
TRBJ1-1,TRBV6-5,NA,NA,CASLSRAEAFF,TGTGCCAGTCTCTCTCGGGCTGAAGCTTTCTTT
TRBJ1-1,TRBV12-3/TRBV12-4,NA,NA,CASSQGSLAFF,TGTGCCAGCAGCCAGGGCTCTTTAGCTTTCTTT
TRBJ1-5,TRBV19,NA,NA,CASSMAGQLVINQPQHF,TGTGCCAGTAGTATGGCCGGACAGCTGGTGATCAATCAGCCCCAGCATTTT
TRBJ1-3,TRBV4-1,NA,NA,CASSQVQGISGNTIYF,TGCGCCAGCAGCCAAGTGCAGGGTATCTCTGGAAACACCATATATTTT
TRBJ1-1,TRBV21-1,once,NA,CASSKEQGNTEAFF,TGTGCCAGCAGCAAAGAACAGGGGAACACTGAAGCTTTCTTT
TRBJ1-2,TRBV4-2,NA,TRBD1,CASSHQGGTGDYGYTF,TGTGCCAGCAGCCATCAGGGGGGGACAGGTGACTATGGCTACACCTTC
TRBJ1-2,TRBV28,NA,TRBD1,CASSFGQDGYTF,TGTGCCAGCAGTTTCGGACAGGATGGCTACACCTTC
TRBJ1-3,TRBV5-1,NA,NA,CASSLDRAGNTIYF,TGCGCCAGCAGCTTGGACAGGGCTGGAAACACCATATATTTT
TRBJ1-2,TRBV5-8,NA,NA,CASSYGPDAGYGYTF,TGTGCCAGCAGCTATGGTCCCGACGCGGGCTATGGCTACACCTTC
TRBJ2-3,TRBV12-3/TRBV12-4,NA,NA,CASNRGADTQYF,TGTGCCAGCAACCGTGGAGCCGATACGCAGTATTTT
TRBJ2-7,TRBV4-1,NA,TRBD2,CASSQPRTSKGYEQYF,TGCGCCAGCAGCCAACCTAGGACTAGTAAAGGCTACGAGCAGTACTTC
TRBJ1-3,TRBV5-1,NA,NA,CASSLDLQGSGNTIYF,TGCGCCAGCAGCTTGGATCTTCAGGGGAGTGGAAACACCATATATTTT
TRBJ1-2,TRBV5-1,NA,TRBD1,CASSSQGDGYTF,TGCGCCAGCAGCTCCCAGGGGGATGGCTACACCTTC
TRBJ2-1,TRBV2,NA,NA,CATYTGRVYNEQFF,TGTGCCACCTATACAGGGCGCGTCTACAATGAGCAGTTCTTC
TRBJ1-2,TRBV20-1,once,NA,CSALAGSGYTF,TGCAGTGCCCTAGCAGGCAGTGGCTACACCTTC
TRBJ1-2,TRBV27,NA,NA,CASSLTGYGGYTF,TGTGCCAGCAGTTTAACAGGGTACGGTGGCTACACCTTC
TRBJ2-1,TRBV13,NA,TRBD1,CASSPLMRGRFGSEQFF,TGTGCCAGCAGCCCCCTTATGAGGGGGCGATTCGGAAGTGAGCAGTTCTTC
TRBJ2-1,TRBV18,NA,NA,CASSPRDNNEQFF,TGTGCCAGCTCACCACGGGACAACAATGAGCAGTTCTTC
TRBJ1-2,TRBV19,NA,TRBD1,CASSAGQGRVTYGYTF,TGTGCCAGTAGTGCAGGACAGGGGCGAGTTACCTATGGCTACACCTTC
TRBJ1-5,TRBV12-2,NA,NA,CASRLNRDPQPQHF,TGTGCAAGTCGCCTAAACAGGGATCCTCAGCCCCAGCATTTT
TRBJ2-1,TRBV7-9,NA,TRBD1,CASSRTGAYNEQFF,TGTGCCAGCAGCCGGACAGGGGCCTACAATGAGCAGTTCTTC
TRBJ1-2,TRBV5-6,NA,NA,CASSFRGASGYTF,TGTGCCAGCAGCTTTCGGGGGGCTAGTGGCTACACCTTC
TRBJ2-5,TRBV7-9,NA,TRBD1,CASSEGGVQAQTQYF,TGTGCCAGCAGCGAAGGGGGCGTGCAGGCGCAGACCCAGTACTTC
TRBJ2-7,TRBV3-1/TRBV3-2,NA,TRBD2,CASSSISPSGGAHLFSEQYF,TGTGCCAGCAGCTCTATTTCTCCTAGCGGGGGGGCACACCTCTTCAGCGAGCAGTACTTC
TRBJ2-4,TRBV10-1,once,NA,CASSPTRGRGEDQYF,TGCGCCAGCAGTCCCACCCGCGGACGGGGTGAGGATCAGTACTTC
TRBJ1-5,TRBV5-5,NA,NA,CASSPSVNYQPQHF,TGTGCCAGCAGCCCAAGTGTTAACTATCAGCCCCAGCATTTT
TRBJ2-1,TRBV2,NA,NA,CASSEAYYNEQFF,TGTGCCAGCAGTGAAGCTTATTACAATGAGCAGTTCTTC
TRBJ2-3,TRBV7-9,once,NA,CASSLDIAADTQYF,TGTGCCAGCAGCTTAGATATCGCGGCAGATACGCAGTATTTT
TRBJ1-2,TRBV2,NA,NA,CASSEGARGGNYGYTF,TGTGCCAGCAGTGAAGGTGCGAGGGGAGGTAACTATGGCTACACCTTC
TRBJ1-2,TRBV6-5,NA,NA,CASSPTSYGYTF,TGTGCCAGCAGCCCCACAAGCTATGGCTACACCTTC
TRBJ2-1,TRBV19,NA,NA,CASTSGVVRGGAPSYNEQFF,TGTGCCAGTACAAGCGGGGTTGTACGTGGGGGGGCACCCTCCTACAATGAGCAGTTCTTC
TRBJ2-1,TRBV6-5,NA,TRBD1,CASRGVGDSEQFF,TGTGCCAGCAGGGGGGTGGGGGACAGTGAGCAGTTCTTC
TRBJ2-2,TRBV28,once,NA,CASSITGELFF,TGTGCCAGCAGCATTACCGGGGAGCTGTTTTTT
TRBJ2-7,TRBV1,NA,NA,CTSSQDPGLVYEQYF,TGCACCAGCAGCCAAGATCCGGGACTAGTTTACGAGCAGTACTTC
TRBJ2-1,TRBV7-8,NA,TRBD2,CASSSLAAGGHNEQFF,TGTGCCAGCAGCTCCCTAGCAGCGGGGGGGCACAATGAGCAGTTCTTC
TRBJ1-3,TRBV9,NA,NA,CASSVGQLAGNTIYF,TGTGCCAGCAGCGTAGGCCAGTTGGCTGGAAACACCATATATTTT
TRBJ1-2,TRBV4-2,once,TRBD1,CASSQDTGGSYGYTF,TGTGCCAGCAGCCAAGATACAGGGGGCTCTTATGGCTACACCTTC
TRBJ1-5,TRBV4-2,NA,NA,CASSSGNNQPQHF,TGTGCCAGCAGTTCGGGGAACAATCAGCCCCAGCATTTT
TRBJ2-1,TRBV2,NA,TRBD2,CASTPFGGAINEQFF,TGTGCCAGCACCCCTTTCGGGGGGGCTATCAATGAGCAGTTCTTC
TRBJ2-1,TRBV11-2,NA,TRBD1,CASSQARDRNYNEQFF,TGTGCCAGCAGCCAGGCCCGGGACAGGAACTACAATGAGCAGTTCTTC
TRBJ1-3,TRBV28,NA,NA,CASRLEGLEATIYF,TGTGCCAGCAGGTTGGAGGGGCTGGAGGCCACCATATATTTT
TRBJ2-3,TRBV5-5,NA,NA,CASSLPYTDTQYF,TGTGCCAGCAGCTTGCCTTATACAGATACGCAGTATTTT
TRBJ1-2,TRBV5-1,NA,TRBD1,CASSQSQGARGYTF,TGCGCCAGCAGCCAGTCACAGGGGGCGCGAGGCTACACCTTC
TRBJ1-2,TRBV2,NA,NA,CASSDWEGRGYTF,TGTGCCAGCAGTGATTGGGAGGGACGGGGCTACACCTTC
TRBJ2-3,TRBV7-8,NA,TRBD2,CASSQATWGGSWDTQYF,TGTGCCAGCAGCCAAGCGACATGGGGGGGTTCGTGGGATACGCAGTATTTT
TRBJ2-7,TRBV28,NA,TRBD1,CASSLGTGRRYEQYF,TGTGCCAGCAGTTTGGGGACAGGGAGGAGGTACGAGCAGTACTTC
TRBJ2-7,TRBV5-1,NA,TRBD1,CASSEGATKGEQYF,TGCGCCAGCAGCGAGGGGGCGACTAAAGGCGAGCAGTACTTC
TRBJ1-1,TRBV5-4,NA,NA,CASSFWTKVTEAFF,TGTGCCAGCAGCTTCTGGACAAAAGTCACTGAAGCTTTCTTT
TRBJ1-2,TRBV5-1,NA,TRBD1,CASSGQGLNYGYTF,TGCGCCAGCAGCGGACAGGGGTTAAACTATGGCTACACCTTC
TRBJ2-7,TRBV7-8,few,NA,CASSLNPGSQPQYF,TGTGCCAGCAGCTTAAATCCGGGATCCCAGCCGCAGTACTTC
TRBJ2-5,TRBV19,NA,TRBD2,CATSQTSGRETQYF,TGTGCCACCTCTCAGACTAGCGGGCGGGAGACCCAGTACTTC
TRBJ2-7,TRBV5-1,NA,TRBD1,CASSAGAGGDYEQYF,TGCGCCAGCAGCGCTGGGGCAGGGGGAGACTACGAGCAGTACTTC
TRBJ2-7,TRBV4-3,once,NA,CASSQDLSLTGTYEQYF,TGCGCCAGCAGCCAAGATCTTAGCCTAACGGGTACCTACGAGCAGTACTTC
TRBJ1-3,TRBV3-1/TRBV3-2,NA,TRBD1,CASSQKQGANTIYF,TGTGCCAGCAGCCAGAAACAGGGGGCAAACACCATATATTTT
TRBJ2-1,TRBV9,NA,TRBD2,CASSPPGLAGGEQFF,TGTGCCAGCAGCCCCCCGGGACTAGCGGGGGGAGAGCAGTTCTTC
TRBJ2-5,TRBV13,NA,NA,CASSLRQGMVTQYF,TGTGCCAGCAGCTTACGTCAGGGGATGGTGACCCAGTACTTC
TRBJ2-1,TRBV6-2/TRBV6-3,few,TRBD2,CASSYPSSGAYNEQFF,TGTGCCAGCAGTTACCCGTCTAGCGGAGCTTACAATGAGCAGTTCTTC
TRBJ1-1,TRBV18,NA,NA,CASLDRNTEAFF,TGTGCCAGCTTAGACAGGAACACTGAAGCTTTCTTT